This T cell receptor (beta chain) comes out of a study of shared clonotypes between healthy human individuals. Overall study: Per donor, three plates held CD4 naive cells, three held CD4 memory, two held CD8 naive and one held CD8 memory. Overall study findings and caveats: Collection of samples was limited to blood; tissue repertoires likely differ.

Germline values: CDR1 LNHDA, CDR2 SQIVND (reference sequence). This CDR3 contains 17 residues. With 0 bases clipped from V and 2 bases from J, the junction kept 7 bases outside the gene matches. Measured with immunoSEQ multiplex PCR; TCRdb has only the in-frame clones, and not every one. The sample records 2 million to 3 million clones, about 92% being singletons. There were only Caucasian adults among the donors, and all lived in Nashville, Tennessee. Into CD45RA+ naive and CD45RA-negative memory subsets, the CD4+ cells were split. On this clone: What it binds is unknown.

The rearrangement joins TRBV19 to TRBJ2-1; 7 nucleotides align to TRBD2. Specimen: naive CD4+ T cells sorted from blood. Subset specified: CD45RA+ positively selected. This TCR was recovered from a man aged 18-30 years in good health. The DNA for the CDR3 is TGTGCCAGTAGTATAGATCACAGCGGGAACCCCTACAATGAGCAGTTCTTC. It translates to CASSIDHSGNPYNEQFF.